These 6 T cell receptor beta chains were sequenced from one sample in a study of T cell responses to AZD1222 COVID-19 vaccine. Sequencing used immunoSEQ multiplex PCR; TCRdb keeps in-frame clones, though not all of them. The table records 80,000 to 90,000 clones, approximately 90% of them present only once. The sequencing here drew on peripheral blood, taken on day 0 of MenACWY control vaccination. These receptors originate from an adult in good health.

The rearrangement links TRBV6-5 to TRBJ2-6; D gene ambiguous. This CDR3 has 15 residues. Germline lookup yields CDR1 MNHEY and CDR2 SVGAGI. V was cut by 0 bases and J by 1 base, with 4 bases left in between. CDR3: CASSYSRSGANVLTF. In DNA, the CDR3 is TGTGCCAGCAGTTACTCGAGGTCTGGGGCCAACGTCCTGACTTTC.

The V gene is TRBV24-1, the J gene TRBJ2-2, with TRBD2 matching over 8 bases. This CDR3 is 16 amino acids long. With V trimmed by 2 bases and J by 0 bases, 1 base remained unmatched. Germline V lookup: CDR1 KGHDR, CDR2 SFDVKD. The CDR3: CATSDSGLANTGELFF. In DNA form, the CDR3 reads TGTGCCACCAGTGATTCGGGACTAGCGAACACCGGGGAGCTGTTTTTT.

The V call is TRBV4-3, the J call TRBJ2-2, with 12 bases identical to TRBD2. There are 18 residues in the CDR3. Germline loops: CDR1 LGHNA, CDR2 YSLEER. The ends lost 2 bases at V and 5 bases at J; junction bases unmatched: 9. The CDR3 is CASSQWTSGTPRTGELFF. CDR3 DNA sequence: TGCGCCAGCAGCCAATGGACTAGCGGGACCCCAAGGACCGGGGAGCTGTTTTTT.

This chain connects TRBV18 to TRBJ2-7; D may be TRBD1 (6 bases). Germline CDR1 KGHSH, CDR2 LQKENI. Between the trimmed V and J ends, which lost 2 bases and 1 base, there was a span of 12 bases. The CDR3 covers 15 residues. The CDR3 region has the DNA TGTGCCAGCTCACCATTACCCGGACAGTCCTACGAGCAGTACTTC. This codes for CASSPLPGQSYEQYF.

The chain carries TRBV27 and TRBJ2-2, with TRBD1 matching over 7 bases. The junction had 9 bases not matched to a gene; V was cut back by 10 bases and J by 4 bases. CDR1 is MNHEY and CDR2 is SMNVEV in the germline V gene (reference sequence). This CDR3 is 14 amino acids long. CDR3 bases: TGTGCCACCTGGGACAGCGGAGCCACCGGGGAGCTGTTTTTT. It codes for CATWDSGATGELFF.

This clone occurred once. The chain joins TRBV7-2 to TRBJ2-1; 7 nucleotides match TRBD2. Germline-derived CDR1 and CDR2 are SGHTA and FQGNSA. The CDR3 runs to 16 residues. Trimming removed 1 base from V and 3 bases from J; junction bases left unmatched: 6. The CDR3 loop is CASSLVRTRNYNEQFF. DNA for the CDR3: TGTGCCAGCAGCTTAGTTCGGACTAGAAACTACAATGAGCAGTTCTTC.